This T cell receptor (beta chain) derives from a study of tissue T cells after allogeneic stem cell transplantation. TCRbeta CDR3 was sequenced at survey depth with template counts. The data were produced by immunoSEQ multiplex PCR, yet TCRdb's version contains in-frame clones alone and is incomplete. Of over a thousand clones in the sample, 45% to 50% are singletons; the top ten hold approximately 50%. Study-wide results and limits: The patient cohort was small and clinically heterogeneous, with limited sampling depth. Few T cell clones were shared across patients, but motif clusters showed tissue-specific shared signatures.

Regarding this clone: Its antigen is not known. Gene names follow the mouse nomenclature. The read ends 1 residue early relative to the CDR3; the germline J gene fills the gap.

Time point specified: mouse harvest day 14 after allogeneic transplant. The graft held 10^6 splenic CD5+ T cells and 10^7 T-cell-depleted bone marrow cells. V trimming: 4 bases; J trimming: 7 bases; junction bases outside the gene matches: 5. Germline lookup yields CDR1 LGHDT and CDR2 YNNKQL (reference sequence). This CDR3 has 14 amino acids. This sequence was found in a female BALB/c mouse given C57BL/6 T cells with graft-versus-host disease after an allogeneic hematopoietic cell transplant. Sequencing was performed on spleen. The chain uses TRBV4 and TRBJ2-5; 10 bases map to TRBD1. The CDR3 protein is CASSFRDRGNTQYF. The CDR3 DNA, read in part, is TGTGCCAGCAGCTTCCGGGACAGGGGAAACACCCAGTAC.